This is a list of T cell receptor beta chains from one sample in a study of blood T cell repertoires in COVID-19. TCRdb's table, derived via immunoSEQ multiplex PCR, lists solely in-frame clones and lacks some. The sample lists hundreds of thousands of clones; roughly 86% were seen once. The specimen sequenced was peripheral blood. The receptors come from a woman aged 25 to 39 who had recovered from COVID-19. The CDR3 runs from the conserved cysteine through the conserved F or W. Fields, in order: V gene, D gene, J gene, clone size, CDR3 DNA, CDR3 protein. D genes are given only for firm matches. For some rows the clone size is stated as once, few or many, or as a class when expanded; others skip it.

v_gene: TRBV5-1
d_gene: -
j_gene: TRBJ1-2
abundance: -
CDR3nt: TGCGCCAGCATGAGAGGGCTGTCTAACTATGGCTACACCTTC
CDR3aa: CASMRGLSNYGYTF

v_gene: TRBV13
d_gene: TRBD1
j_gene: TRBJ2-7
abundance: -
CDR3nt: TGTGCCAGCAGCTTATCAGGACAGGGGGCCTACGAGCAGTACTTC
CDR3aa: CASSLSGQGAYEQYF

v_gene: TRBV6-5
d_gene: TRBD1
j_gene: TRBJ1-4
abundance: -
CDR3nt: TGTGCCAGCAGAACGGACAGGGGGAATGAAAAACTGTTTTTT
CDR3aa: CASRTDRGNEKLFF

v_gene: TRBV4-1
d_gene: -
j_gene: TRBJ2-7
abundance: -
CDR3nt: TGCGCCAGCAGCCAAGCGGGAACCTACGAGCAGTACTTC
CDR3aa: CASSQAGTYEQYF

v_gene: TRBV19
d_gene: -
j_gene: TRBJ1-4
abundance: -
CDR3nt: TGTGCCAGTCAATTCGGGACACGGGGTGGTAATGAAAAACTGTTTTTT
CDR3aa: CASQFGTRGGNEKLFF

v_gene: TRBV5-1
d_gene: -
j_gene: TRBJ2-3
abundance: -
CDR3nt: TGCGCCAGCAGCTCCGAGGGGAGGTTGCAGTATTTT
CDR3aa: CASSSEGRLQYF

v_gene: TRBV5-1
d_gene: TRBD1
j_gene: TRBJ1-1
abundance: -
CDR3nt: TGCGCCAGCAGCTTCCAACAGGGGTCCACTGAAGCTTTCTTT
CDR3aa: CASSFQQGSTEAFF

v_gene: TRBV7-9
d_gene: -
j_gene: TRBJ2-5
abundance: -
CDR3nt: TGTGCCAGCAGCTCCTTAGAGACCCAGTACTTC
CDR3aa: CASSSLETQYF

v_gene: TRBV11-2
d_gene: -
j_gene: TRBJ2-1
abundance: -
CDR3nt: TGTGCCAGCAGCTTAGACGAGGGCAATGAGCAGTTCTTC
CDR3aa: CASSLDEGNEQFF

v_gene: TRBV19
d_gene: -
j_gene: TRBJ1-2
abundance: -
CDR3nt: TGTGCCAGTAGCGAGGGAAGTTCCCCGGTTGGCTACACCTTC
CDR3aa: CASSEGSSPVGYTF

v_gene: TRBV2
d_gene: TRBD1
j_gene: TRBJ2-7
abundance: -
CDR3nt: TGTGCCAGCAAGACCGGGACAGGGGGCACCTACGAGCAGTACTTC
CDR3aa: CASKTGTGGTYEQYF

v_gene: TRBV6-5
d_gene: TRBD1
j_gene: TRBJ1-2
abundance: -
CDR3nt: TGTGCCAGCAGCCCCCCAGGGGGCGCCTATGGCTACACCTTC
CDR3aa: CASSPPGGAYGYTF

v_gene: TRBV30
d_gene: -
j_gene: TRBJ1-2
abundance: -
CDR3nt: TGTGCCTGGAGTGGAGAAAGGGGACAAGGAGGCTACACCTTC
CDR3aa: CAWSGERGQGGYTF

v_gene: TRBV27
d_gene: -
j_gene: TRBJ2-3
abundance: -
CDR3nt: TGTGCCAGCAAATGGGGAGTAGAGACAGATACGCAGTATTTT
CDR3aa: CASKWGVETDTQYF

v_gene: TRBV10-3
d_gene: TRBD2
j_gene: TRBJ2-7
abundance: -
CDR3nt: TGTGCCATCAGTGCGACTAGCGGGAGTGGCGAGCAGTACTTC
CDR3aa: CAISATSGSGEQYF

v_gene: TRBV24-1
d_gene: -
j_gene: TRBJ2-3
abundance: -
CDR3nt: TGTGCCACCAGTGATTCGGGACAAACAGGAGATACGCAGTATTTT
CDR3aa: CATSDSGQTGDTQYF

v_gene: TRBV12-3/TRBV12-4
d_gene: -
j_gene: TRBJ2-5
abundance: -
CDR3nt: TGTGCCAGCAGTTTAGCCCCCGGGGAGACCCAGTACTTC
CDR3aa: CASSLAPGETQYF

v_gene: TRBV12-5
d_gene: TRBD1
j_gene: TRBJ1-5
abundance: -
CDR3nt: TGTGCTAGTGGTTTGGTACTTGGATTAGGACAGGGCAATCAGCCCCAGCATTTT
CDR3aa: CASGLVLGLGQGNQPQHF

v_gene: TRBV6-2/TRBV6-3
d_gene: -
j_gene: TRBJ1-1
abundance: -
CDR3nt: TGTGCCAGCAGTTACTCGACCTTGGGGGGACAAGCTTTCTTT
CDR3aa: CASSYSTLGGQAFF

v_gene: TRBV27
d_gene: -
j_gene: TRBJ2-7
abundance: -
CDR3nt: TGTGCCAGCAGTTTCACGACAGACTCCTACGAGCAGTACTTC
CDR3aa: CASSFTTDSYEQYF

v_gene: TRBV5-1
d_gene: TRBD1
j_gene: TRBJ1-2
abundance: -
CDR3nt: TGCGCCAGCAGCTTAGAAACAGGGGCTCATGGCTACACCTTC
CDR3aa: CASSLETGAHGYTF

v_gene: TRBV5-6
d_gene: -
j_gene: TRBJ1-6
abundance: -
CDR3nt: TGTGCCAGCAGCTTGGACGTCGAATTTAACTCAGGGATTCGATCACCCCTCCACTTT
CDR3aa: CASSLDVEFNSGIRSPLHF

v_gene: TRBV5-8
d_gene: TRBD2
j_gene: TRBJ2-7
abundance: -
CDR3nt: TGTGCCAGCAGCTCCCCCCCCCTAGCGGTTTACGAGCAGTACTTC
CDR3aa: CASSSPPLAVYEQYF

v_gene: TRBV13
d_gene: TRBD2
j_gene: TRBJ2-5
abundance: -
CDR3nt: TGTGCCAGCAGCTTGGGGACTAGAGACCAAGAGACCCAGTACTTC
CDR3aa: CASSLGTRDQETQYF

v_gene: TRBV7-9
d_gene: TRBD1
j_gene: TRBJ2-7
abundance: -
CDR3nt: TGTGCCAGCAGCTTAACTGGGGGACAGGGGCACCACGAGCAGTACTTC
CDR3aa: CASSLTGGQGHHEQYF

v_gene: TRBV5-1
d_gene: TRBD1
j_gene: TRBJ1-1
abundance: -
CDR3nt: TGCGCCAGCAGTCTGGGCCCGGACAGGGTTGATGAAGCTTTCTTT
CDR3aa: CASSLGPDRVDEAFF

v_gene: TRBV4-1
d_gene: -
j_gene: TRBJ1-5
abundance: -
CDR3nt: TGCGCCAGCAGCCAGGGGAGGAGTTGGGGCAATCAGCCCCAGCATTTT
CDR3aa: CASSQGRSWGNQPQHF

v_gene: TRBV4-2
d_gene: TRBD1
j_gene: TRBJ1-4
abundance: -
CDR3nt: TGTGCCAGCAGCCAAGCCGGGACAGGGGATGAAAAACTGTTTTTT
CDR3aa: CASSQAGTGDEKLFF

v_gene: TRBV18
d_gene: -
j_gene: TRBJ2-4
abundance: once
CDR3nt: TGTGCCAGCTCACCACTAGCGGAGGCCAATGCCAAAAACATTCAGTACTTC
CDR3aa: CASSPLAEANAKNIQYF

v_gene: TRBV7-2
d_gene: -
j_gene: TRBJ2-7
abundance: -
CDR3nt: TGTGCCAGCAGCTTAGCGGGCAGAATCATCTACGAGCAGTACTTC
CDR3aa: CASSLAGRIIYEQYF

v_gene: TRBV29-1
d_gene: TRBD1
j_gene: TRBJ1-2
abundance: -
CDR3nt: TGCAGCGCCAGGGGGGACGGTGGCTACACCTTC
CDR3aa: CSARGDGGYTF

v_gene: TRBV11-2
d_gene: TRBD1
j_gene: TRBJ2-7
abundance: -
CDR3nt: TGTGCCAGCAGGACCCTTAGGGGGCAGGGAGTCCCCTACGAGCAGTACTTC
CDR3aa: CASRTLRGQGVPYEQYF

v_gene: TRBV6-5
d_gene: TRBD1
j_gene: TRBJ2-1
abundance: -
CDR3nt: TGTGCCAGCAGTTTAACGACAGGGGTAAATGAGCAGTTCTTC
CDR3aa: CASSLTTGVNEQFF

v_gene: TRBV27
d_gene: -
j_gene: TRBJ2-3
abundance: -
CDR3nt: TGTGCCAGCAGTTTATCTAGAGAAAGCACAGATACGCAGTATTTT
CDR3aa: CASSLSRESTDTQYF

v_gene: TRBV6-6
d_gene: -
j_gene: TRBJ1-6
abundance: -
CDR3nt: TGTGCCAGCACCGAACGGCAGGGATTCCGCCCCCTCCACTTT
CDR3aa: CASTERQGFRPLHF

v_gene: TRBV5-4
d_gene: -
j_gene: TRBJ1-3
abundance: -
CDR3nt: TGTGCCAGCAGCTTGGGACACCGCAGCTCTGGAAACACCATATATTTT
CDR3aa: CASSLGHRSSGNTIYF

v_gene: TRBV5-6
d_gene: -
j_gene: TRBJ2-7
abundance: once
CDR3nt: TGTGCCAGCAGCTTGGGAGCTTACGAGCAGTACTTC
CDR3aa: CASSLGAYEQYF

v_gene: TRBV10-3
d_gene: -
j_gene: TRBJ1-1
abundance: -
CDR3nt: TGTGCCAGCTCAACAGGTAACACTGAAGCTTTCTTT
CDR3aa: CASSTGNTEAFF

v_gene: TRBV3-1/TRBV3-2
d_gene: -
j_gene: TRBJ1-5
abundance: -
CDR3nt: TGTGCCAGCAGCCAAGAGATCGGTCAGCCCCAGCATTTT
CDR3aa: CASSQEIGQPQHF

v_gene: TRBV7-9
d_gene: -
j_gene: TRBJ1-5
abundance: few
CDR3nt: TGTGCCAGCAGCCCCCGGGATCTGGAGCCCCAGCATTTT
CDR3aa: CASSPRDLEPQHF